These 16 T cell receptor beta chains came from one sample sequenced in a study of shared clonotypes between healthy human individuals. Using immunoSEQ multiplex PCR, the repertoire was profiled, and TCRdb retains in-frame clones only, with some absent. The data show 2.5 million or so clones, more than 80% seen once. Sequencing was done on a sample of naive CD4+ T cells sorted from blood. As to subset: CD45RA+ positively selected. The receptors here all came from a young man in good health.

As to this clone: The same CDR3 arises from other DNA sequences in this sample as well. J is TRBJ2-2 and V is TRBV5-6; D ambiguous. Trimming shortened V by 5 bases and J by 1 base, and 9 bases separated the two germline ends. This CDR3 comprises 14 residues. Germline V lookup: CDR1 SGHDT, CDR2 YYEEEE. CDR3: CASSLRQNTGELFF. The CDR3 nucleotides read TGTGCCAGCAGTTTACGACAGAACACCGGGGAGCTGTTTTTT.

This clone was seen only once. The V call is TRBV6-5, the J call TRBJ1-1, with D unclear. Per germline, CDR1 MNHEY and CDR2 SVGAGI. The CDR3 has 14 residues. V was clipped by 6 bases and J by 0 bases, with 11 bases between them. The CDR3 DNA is TGTGCCAGCAGCCCCCTCCGGGTGAACACTGAAGCTTTCTTT. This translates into CASSPLRVNTEAFF.

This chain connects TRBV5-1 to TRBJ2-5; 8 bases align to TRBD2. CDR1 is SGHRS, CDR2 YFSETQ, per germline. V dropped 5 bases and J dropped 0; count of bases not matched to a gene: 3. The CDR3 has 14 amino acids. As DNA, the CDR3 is TGCGCCAGCAGTTCGGGAGGGAACCAAGAGACCCAGTACTTC. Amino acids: CASSSGGNQETQYF. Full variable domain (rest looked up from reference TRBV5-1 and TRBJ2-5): KAGVTQTPRYLIKTRGQQVTLSCSPISGHRSVSWYQQTPGQGLQFLFEYFSETQRNKGNFPGRFSGRQFSNSRSEMNVSTLELGDSALYLCASSSGGNQETQYFGPGTRLLVL.

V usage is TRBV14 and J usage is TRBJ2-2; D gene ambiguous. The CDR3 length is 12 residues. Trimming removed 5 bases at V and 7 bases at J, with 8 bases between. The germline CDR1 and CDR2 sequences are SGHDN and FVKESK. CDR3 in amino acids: CASSRVVGELFF. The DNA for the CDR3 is TGTGCCAGCAGCAGGGTCGTCGGGGAGCTGTTTTTT. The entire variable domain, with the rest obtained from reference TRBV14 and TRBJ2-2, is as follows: EAGVTQFPSHSVIEKGQTVTLRCDPISGHDNLYWYRRVMGKEIKFLLHFVKESKQDESGMPNNRFLAERTGGTYSTLKVQPAELEDSGVYFCASSRVVGELFFGEGSRLTVL.

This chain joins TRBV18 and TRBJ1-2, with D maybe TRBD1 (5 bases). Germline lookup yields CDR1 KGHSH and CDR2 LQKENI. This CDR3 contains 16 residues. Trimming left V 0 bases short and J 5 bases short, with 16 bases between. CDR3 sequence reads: CASSPPMPGPTYGYTF. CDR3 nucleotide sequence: TGTGCCAGCTCACCACCGATGCCGGGACCGACTTATGGCTACACCTTC.

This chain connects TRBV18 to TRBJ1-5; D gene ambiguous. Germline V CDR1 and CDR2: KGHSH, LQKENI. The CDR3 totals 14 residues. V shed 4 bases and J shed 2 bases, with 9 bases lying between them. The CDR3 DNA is TGTGCCAGCTCACAACTAGAAGGCAATCAGCCCCAGCATTTT. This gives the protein CASSQLEGNQPQHF.

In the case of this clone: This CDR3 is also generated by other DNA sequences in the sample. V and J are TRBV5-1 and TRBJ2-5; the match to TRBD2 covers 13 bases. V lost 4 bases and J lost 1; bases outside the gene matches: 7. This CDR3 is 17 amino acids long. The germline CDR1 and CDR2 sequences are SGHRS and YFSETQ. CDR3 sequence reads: CASSPAGTSGAQETQYF. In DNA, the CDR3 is TGCGCCAGCAGCCCAGCCGGGACTAGCGGGGCCCAAGAGACCCAGTACTTC.

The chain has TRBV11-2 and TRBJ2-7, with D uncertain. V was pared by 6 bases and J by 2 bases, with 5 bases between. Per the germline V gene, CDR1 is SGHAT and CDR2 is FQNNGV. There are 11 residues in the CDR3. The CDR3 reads CASRRTYEQYF. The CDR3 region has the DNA TGTGCCAGCAGACGCACCTACGAGCAGTACTTC.

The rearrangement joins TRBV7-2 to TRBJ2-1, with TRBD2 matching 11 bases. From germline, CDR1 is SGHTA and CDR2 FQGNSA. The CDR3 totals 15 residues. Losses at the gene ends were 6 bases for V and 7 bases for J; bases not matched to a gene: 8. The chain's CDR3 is CASRAVSGGANEQFF. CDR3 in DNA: TGTGCCAGCAGGGCCGTTAGCGGGGGGGCAAATGAGCAGTTCTTC.

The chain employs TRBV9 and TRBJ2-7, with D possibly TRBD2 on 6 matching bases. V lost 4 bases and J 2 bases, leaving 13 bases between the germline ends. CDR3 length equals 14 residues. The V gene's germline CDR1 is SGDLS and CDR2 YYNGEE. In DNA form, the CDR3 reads TGTGCCAGCAGCAGTGGTAGCGGACCCTACGAGCAGTACTTC. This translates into CASSSGSGPYEQYF. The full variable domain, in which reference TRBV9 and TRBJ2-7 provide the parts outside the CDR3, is DSGVTQTPKHLITATGQRVTLRCSPRSGDLSVYWYQQSLDQGLQFLIQYYNGEERAKGNILERFSAQQFPDLHSELNLSSLELGDSALYFCASSSGSGPYEQYFGPGTRLTVT.

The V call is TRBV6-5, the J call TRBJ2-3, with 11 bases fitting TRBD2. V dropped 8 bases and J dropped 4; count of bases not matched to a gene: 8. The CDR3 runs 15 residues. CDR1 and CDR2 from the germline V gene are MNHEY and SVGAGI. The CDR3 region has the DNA TGTGCCAGCGGAAGGCTAGCGGGAGGCGCAGATACGCAGTATTTT. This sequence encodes CASGRLAGGADTQYF.

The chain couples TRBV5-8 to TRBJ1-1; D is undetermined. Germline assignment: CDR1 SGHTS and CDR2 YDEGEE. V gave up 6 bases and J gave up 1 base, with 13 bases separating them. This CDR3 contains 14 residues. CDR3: CASTTAGRNTEAFF. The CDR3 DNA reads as TGTGCCAGCACCACGGCGGGGAGGAACACTGAAGCTTTCTTT.

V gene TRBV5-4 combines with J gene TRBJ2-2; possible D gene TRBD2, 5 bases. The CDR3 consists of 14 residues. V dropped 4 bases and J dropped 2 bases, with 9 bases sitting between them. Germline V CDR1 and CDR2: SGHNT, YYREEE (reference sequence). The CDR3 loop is CASSRGSNTGELFF. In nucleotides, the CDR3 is TGTGCCAGCAGCCGAGGGTCCAACACCGGGGAGCTGTTTTTT.

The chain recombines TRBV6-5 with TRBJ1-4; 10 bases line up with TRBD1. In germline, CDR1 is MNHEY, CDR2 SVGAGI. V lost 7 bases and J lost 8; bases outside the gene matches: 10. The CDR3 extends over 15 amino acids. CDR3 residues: CASKPGTGVSEKLFF. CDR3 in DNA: TGTGCCAGCAAGCCGGGGACAGGGGTTAGCGAAAAACTGTTTTTT.

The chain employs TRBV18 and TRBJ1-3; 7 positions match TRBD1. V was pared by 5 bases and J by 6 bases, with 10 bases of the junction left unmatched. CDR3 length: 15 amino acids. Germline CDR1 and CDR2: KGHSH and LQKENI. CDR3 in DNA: TGTGCCAGCTCAAGTGACGGACAGGACAAAAACACCATATATTTT. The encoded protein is CASSSDGQDKNTIYF.

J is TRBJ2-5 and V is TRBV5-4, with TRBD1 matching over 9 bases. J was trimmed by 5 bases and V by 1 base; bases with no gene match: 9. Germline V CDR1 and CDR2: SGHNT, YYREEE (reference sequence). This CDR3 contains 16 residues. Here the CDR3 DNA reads TGTGCCAGCAGCTTGTTCGACAGGGGGGTTTCGGAGACCCAGTACTTC. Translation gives CASSLFDRGVSETQYF.